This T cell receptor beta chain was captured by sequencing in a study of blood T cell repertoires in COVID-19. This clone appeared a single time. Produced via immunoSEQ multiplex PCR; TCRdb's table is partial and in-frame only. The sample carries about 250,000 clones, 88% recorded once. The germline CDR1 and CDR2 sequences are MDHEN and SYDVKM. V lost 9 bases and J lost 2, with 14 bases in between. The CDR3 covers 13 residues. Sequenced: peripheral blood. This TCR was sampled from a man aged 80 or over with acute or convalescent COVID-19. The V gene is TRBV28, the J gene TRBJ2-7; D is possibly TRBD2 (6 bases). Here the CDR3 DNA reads TGTGCCAGTATAGGGACTGGCCCCTACGAGCAGTACTTC. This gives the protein CASIGTGPYEQYF.